The entry below describes one TCR beta chain. The antigen is undetermined. Method: immunoSEQ multiplex PCR; TCRdb's copy keeps in-frame clones and lacks some. The data show some 2,500,000 clones, 80% to 95% seen once. These data are taken from a study of shared clonotypes between healthy human individuals. Regarding the study as a whole: Incomplete sequencing of sorted subsets was indicated by rarefaction despite large depth. Between four donors, naive CD4 clonotypes were shared at a level of about 5%. Clonotypes shared by all four donors outscored non-shared clonotypes in generation probability.

Germline CDR1 is LGHNA and CDR2 is YNFKEQ. The CDR3 is 15 amino acids. The V end lost 1 base, the J end lost 2 bases, and 10 bases lay between the germline ends. The sequence was obtained from a man in his late teens or twenties in good health. Some clones in this sample may be carry-over from other donors' samples. Sequenced input: naive CD4+ T cells from PBMCs. Specified subset: CD45RA+ positively selected. The rearrangement uses TRBV4-2 and TRBJ2-3, with no clear D. This CDR3 is CASSQGGRYTDTQYF. CDR3 DNA sequence: TGTGCCAGCAGCCAAGGTGGCAGATACACAGATACGCAGTATTTT.